These 22 T cell receptor beta chains originate from one sample sequenced in a study of response to subunit inactivated influenza vaccine. Each CDR3 protein gets one entry after TCRdb re-called the RT-PCR reads with MiXCR. The top ten clones hold less than 15% of a sample with about 500,000 distinct CDR3 sequences, 6% to 9% of them seen once. Sequenced here: PBMCs from blood, sampled approximately 25 months after vaccination. These receptors all come from a man between 50 and 70 years old who received an inactivated influenza vaccine.

The chain has TRBV4-2 and TRBJ2-5; 12 bases map to TRBD2. Germline V gene data show CDR1 as LGHNA and CDR2 as YNFKEQ. The CDR3 extends over 18 amino acids. V lost 0 bases to trimming and J lost 5 bases; unmatched junction nucleotides: 10. CDR3 sequence: CASSQDVLAGGPLETQYF. DNA for the CDR3: TGTGCCAGCAGCCAAGACGTCCTAGCGGGGGGGCCCCTGGAGACCCAGTACTTC.

This clonotype occurred a few times. The chain is built from TRBV14 and TRBJ2-7; TRBD2 matches at 9 bases. J gave up 1 base and V 4 bases, and 5 bases lay outside the gene matches. The germline gives CDR1 SGHDN, CDR2 FVKESK. The CDR3 consists of 15 residues. The CDR3 loop is CASSLGLALSYEQYF. CDR3 DNA sequence: TGTGCCAGCAGCCTCGGACTAGCGCTGTCCTACGAGCAGTACTTC.

The rearrangement uses TRBV9 and TRBJ2-6, with unresolved D. Per the germline V gene, CDR1 is SGDLS and CDR2 is YYNGEE. V was cut by 3 bases and J by 13 bases, with 8 bases left in between. The CDR3 loop spans 11 amino acids. Here the CDR3 reads CASSGSRVLTF. The CDR3 DNA reads as TGTGCCAGCAGCGGTTCACGTGTCCTGACTTTC.

This clonotype turned up a few times. The chain carries TRBV20-1 and TRBJ1-4; weak D call: TRBD1 (6 bases). Germline lookup yields CDR1 DFQATT and CDR2 SNEGSKA (reference sequence). The CDR3 contains 14 residues. V was clipped by 2 bases and J by 3 bases, with 10 bases between them. CDR3 amino acids: CSARRGAPNEKLFF. The CDR3 bases are TGCAGTGCTAGACGGGGGGCGCCTAATGAAAAACTGTTTTTT.

The chain recombines TRBV10-1 with TRBJ2-5, with 8 bases lining up with TRBD2. This CDR3 contains 14 residues. Germline CDR1 reads WNHNN; CDR2 reads SYGVQD (reference sequence). The trim removed 6 bases at V and 4 bases at J, leaving 7 bases unmatched. The CDR3 DNA sequence: TGCGCCAGCAGCACTACTAGCGGTGCAGAGACCCAGTACTTC. Translated: CASSTTSGAETQYF.

V gene TRBV28 combines with J gene TRBJ2-3, with D possibly TRBD1 on 6 matching bases. Germline lookup yields CDR1 MDHEN and CDR2 SYDVKM. Trimming pared 1 base from V and 0 bases from J, leaving 11 bases between. The CDR3 loop spans 16 amino acids. CDR3 DNA: TGTGCCAGCAGTTTATTAGGGCAGGGGAGCACAGATACGCAGTATTTT. It is translated as CASSLLGQGSTDTQYF.

This clonotype was counted at least ten times. V gene TRBV4-1 combines with J gene TRBJ1-1; D call uncertain. This CDR3 is 15 amino acids long. CDR1 MGHRA and CDR2 YSYEKL come from the germline V gene. Trimming took 3 bases from V and 1 from J, leaving 12 bases between them. The CDR3 DNA sequence: TGCGCCAGCAGCCACATAGGCCGGAAGAACACTGAAGCTTTCTTT. Its translation: CASSHIGRKNTEAFF.

This clonotype occurred many times. V usage is TRBV12-3 or TRBV12-4 and J usage is TRBJ1-4; 9 positions agree with TRBD1. Trimming took 6 bases from V and 7 from J; bases not matched to a gene: 6. The CDR3 loop spans 14 amino acids. CDR3 protein: CASSTGQGSEKLFF. The CDR3, as DNA: TGTGCCAGCAGCACTGGACAGGGGTCTGAAAAACTGTTTTTT.

The chain is built from TRBV6-9 and TRBJ1-1; tentatively, D is TRBD1 (5 bases). Trimming stripped 5 bases from V and 1 base from J, with 11 bases between. The CDR3 is 14 residues long. The V gene's germline CDR1 is MNHGY and CDR2 SVAAGI. The CDR3 sequence: CASSPEGPNTEAFF. As DNA, the CDR3 is TGTGCCAGCAGTCCCGAGGGACCGAACACTGAAGCTTTCTTT.

The table lists this clonotype with a few counts. The V call is TRBV4-1, the J call TRBJ2-2; either TRBD1 or TRBD2 may fit D (5 bases each). This CDR3 is 14 amino acids long. The ends were cut back, 0 bases at V and 4 bases at J, with 6 bases in the middle. Germline CDR1 MGHRA, CDR2 YSYEKL. The CDR3 DNA sequence: TGCGCCAGCAGCCAAGATGGGACCACCGGGGAGCTGTTTTTT. It yields the protein CASSQDGTTGELFF.

Only a few counts were recorded for this clonotype. The chain recombines TRBV7-9 with TRBJ2-3; 8 nucleotides line up with TRBD1. Germline assignment: CDR1 SEHNR and CDR2 FQNEAQ (reference sequence). V trimming: 5 bases; J trimming: 6 bases; junction bases outside the gene matches: 13. This CDR3 has 16 amino acids. The CDR3 spells CASSLGDRGWGDTQYF. As DNA, the CDR3 is TGTGCCAGCAGCCTAGGCGACAGGGGATGGGGTGATACGCAGTATTTT. The whole variable domain, remainder taken from reference TRBV7-9 and TRBJ2-3, is DTGVSQNPRHKITKRGQNVTFRCDPISEHNRLYWYRQTLGQGPEFLTYFQNEAQLEKSRLLSDRFSAERPKGSFSTLEIQRTEQGDSAMYLCASSLGDRGWGDTQYFGPGTRLTVL.

The rearrangement links TRBV3-1 to TRBJ2-2, with D possibly matching TRBD2 (5 bases). Germline V gene lookup returns CDR1 LGHDT and CDR2 YNNKEL (reference sequence). This CDR3 is built from 14 residues. Trimming took 3 bases from V and 7 from J, leaving 12 bases between them. The CDR3 is CASSQPVAGGELFF. In DNA form, the CDR3 reads TGTGCCAGCAGCCAGCCGGTGGCGGGCGGGGAGCTGTTTTTT. Complete variable domain (other parts from reference TRBV3-1 and TRBJ2-2): DTAVSQTPKYLVTQMGNDKSIKCEQNLGHDTMYWYKQDSKKFLKIMFSYNNKELIINETVPNRFSPKSPDKAHLNLHINSLELGDSAVYFCASSQPVAGGELFFGEGSRLTVL.

This clonotype was detected ten times or more. The gene calls are TRBV12-3 or TRBV12-4 and TRBJ2-1, with D perhaps matching TRBD1 (5 bases). The CDR3 length is 15 residues. Deletions cut 5 bases from V and 3 bases from J, with 14 bases between. The chain's CDR3 is CASSGTGHHYNEQFF. CDR3 in DNA: TGTGCCAGCAGTGGCACAGGACACCACTACAATGAGCAGTTCTTC.

This clonotype was counted between two and nine times. The chain has TRBV12-3 or TRBV12-4 and TRBJ2-5; TRBD1 matches 7 bases. The CDR3 is 14 amino acids. J lost 2 bases, V lost 6 bases, and 6 bases had no gene match. The CDR3 loop reads CASRPTGTQETQYF. CDR3 nucleotides: TGTGCCAGCAGGCCGACAGGGACGCAAGAGACCCAGTACTTC.

This clonotype has only a few counts. J is TRBJ2-1 and V is TRBV11-1, with 7 bases aligning to TRBD1. There are 17 residues in the CDR3. The ends lost 2 bases at V and 0 bases at J; junction bases unmatched: 7. In germline, CDR1 is SGHAT, CDR2 FQDESV (reference sequence). The CDR3 loop is CASSLRGQMSSYNEQFF. For the CDR3, the DNA is TGTGCCAGCAGCTTAAGGGGGCAGATGAGCTCCTACAATGAGCAGTTCTTC.

In its sample, this clonotype was seen many times. V gene TRBV12-3 or TRBV12-4 combines with J gene TRBJ1-4, with 10 bases that match TRBD1. Trimming removed 3 bases from V and 4 bases from J; junction bases left unmatched: 5. The length of the CDR3 is 16 residues. The chain's CDR3 is CASSLDRGSLNEKLFF. The CDR3 DNA sequence: TGTGCCAGCAGTTTGGACAGGGGGAGCCTTAATGAAAAACTGTTTTTT.

V usage is TRBV5-1 and J usage is TRBJ2-2; TRBD1 aligns across 8 bases. Germline V gene sequence: CDR1 SGHRS, CDR2 YFSETQ. The CDR3 has 16 amino acids. V lost 7 bases, J lost 4 bases, and 12 bases stayed unmatched. CDR3 sequence reads: CASGWMDRVSTGELFF. The DNA of the CDR3 is TGCGCCAGCGGGTGGATGGACAGGGTTTCCACCGGGGAGCTGTTTTTT.

At least ten counts were recorded for this clonotype. CDR3 region: CASSLDTLAGDSADTQYF. The DNA of the CDR3 is TGTGCCAGCAGCTTAGATACCCTAGCGGGAGATAGCGCAGATACGCAGTATTTT. The rearrangement links TRBV11-3 to TRBJ2-3; 10 nucleotides match TRBD2. The CDR3 runs 18 residues. V gave up 0 bases and J gave up 4 bases; unmatched junction bases: 10. From germline, CDR1 is SGHNT and CDR2 YENEEA.

In its sample, this clonotype was seen a few times. The chain combines TRBV5-6 with TRBJ1-3; unclear D gene. The CDR3 has 15 amino acids. Germline CDR1 and CDR2: SGHDT and YYEEEE. V was pared by 0 bases and J by 0 bases, with 7 bases between. CDR3 sequence reads: CASSLVESSGNTIYF. The DNA of the CDR3 is TGTGCCAGCAGCTTGGTGGAGAGCTCTGGAAACACCATATATTTT.

This chain joins TRBV20-1 and TRBJ1-5; D is possibly TRBD1 (6 bases). The V end was cut by 0 bases, the J end by 3 bases, with 15 bases between. This CDR3 spans 16 amino acids. Germline V gene lookup returns CDR1 DFQATT and CDR2 SNEGSKA (reference sequence). In DNA form, the CDR3 reads TGCAGTGCTAGAGATCAGGGGTTCGGCATCAATCAGCCCCAGCATTTT. Protein sequence: CSARDQGFGINQPQHF.

This clonotype was picked up many times. This chain joins TRBV7-2 and TRBJ2-7; D is uncertain. V was cut by 1 base and J by 3 bases, with 10 bases left in between. The CDR3 is made up of 14 amino acids. From germline, CDR1 is SGHTA and CDR2 FQGNSA. The CDR3 coding sequence is TGTGCCAGCAGCTTAGGGGCTTCCTACTACGAGCAGTACTTC. Amino acids: CASSLGASYYEQYF.

The J gene is TRBJ2-7, the V gene TRBV9; tentative D call: TRBD2 (5 bases). The germline V gene encodes CDR1 SGDLS and CDR2 YYNGEE. The germline V and J ends were trimmed by 0 bases and 0 bases, with 7 bases remaining between them. CDR3 length: 14 residues. The CDR3 spells CASSVVGSSYEQYF. CDR3 coding DNA: TGTGCCAGCAGCGTAGTGGGGAGCTCCTACGAGCAGTACTTC.